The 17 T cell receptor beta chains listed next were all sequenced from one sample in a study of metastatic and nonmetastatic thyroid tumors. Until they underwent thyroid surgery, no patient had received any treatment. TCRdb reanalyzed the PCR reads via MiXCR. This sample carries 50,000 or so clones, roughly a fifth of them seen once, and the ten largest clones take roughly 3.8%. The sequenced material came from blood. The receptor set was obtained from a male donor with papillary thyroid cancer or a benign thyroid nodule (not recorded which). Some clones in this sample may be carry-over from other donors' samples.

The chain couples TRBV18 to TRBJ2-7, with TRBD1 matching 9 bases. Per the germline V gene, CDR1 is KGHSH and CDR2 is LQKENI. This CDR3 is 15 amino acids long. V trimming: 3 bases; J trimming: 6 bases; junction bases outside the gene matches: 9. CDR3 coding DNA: TGTGCCAGCTCACCTACGGGACAGGGTTTGGGCGAGCAGTACTTC. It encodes CASSPTGQGLGEQYF.

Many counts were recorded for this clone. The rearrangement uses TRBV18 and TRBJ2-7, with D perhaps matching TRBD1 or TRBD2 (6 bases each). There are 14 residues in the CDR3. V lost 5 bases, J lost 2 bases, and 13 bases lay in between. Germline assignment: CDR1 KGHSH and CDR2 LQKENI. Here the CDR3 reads CASSATGGAYEQYF. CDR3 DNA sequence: TGTGCCAGCTCAGCGACAGGAGGGGCCTACGAGCAGTACTTC.

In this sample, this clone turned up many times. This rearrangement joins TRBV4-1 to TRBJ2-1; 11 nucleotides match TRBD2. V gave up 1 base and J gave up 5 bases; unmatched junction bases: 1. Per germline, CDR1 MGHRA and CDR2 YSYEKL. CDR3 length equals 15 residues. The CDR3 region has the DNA TGCGCCAGCAGCCAAGTAGCGGGAGGGAACAATGAGCAGTTCTTC. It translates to CASSQVAGGNNEQFF.

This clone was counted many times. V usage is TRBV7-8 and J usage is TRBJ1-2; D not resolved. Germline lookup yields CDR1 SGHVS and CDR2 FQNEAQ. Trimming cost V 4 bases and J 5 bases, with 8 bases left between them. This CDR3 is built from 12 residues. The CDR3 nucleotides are TGTGCCAGCAGCTCCAATATATATGGCTACACCTTC. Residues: CASSSNIYGYTF.

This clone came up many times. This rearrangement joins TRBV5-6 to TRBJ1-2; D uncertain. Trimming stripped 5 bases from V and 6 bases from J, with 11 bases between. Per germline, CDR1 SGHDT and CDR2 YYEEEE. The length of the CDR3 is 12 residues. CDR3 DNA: TGTGCCAGCAGGGTAGGGTTCGATGGCTACACCTTC. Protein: CASRVGFDGYTF. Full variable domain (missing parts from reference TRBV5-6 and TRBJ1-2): DAGVTQSPTHLIKTRGQQVTLRCSPKSGHDTVSWYQQALGQGPQFIFQYYEEEERQRGNFPDRFSGHQFPNYSSELNVNALLLGDSALYLCASRVGFDGYTFGSGTRLTVV.

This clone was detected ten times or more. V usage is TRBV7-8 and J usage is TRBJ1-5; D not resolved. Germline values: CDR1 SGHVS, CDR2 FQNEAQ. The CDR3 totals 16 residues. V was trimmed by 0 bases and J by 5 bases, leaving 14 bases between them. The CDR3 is CASSLAAGPYDQPQHF. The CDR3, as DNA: TGTGCCAGCAGCTTAGCGGCCGGGCCATATGATCAGCCCCAGCATTTT.

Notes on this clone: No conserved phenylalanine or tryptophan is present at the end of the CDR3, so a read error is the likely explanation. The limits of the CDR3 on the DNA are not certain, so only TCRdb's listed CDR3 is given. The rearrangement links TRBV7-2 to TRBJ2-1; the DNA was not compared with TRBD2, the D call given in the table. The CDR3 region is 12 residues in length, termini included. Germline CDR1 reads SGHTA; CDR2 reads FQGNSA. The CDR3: CASSKLRASLFL.

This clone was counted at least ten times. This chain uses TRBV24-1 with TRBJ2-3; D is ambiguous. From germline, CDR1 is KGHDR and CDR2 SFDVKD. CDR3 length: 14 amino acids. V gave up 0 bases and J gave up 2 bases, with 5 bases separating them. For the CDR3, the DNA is TGTGCCACCAGTGATTTGCTTCCCACAGATACGCAGTATTTT. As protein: CATSDLLPTDTQYF.

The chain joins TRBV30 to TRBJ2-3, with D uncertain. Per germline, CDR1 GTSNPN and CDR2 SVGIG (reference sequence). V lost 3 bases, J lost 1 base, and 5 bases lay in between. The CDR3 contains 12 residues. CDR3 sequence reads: CAWSLRTDTQYF. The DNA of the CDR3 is TGTGCCTGGAGCCTGCGCACAGATACGCAGTATTTT.

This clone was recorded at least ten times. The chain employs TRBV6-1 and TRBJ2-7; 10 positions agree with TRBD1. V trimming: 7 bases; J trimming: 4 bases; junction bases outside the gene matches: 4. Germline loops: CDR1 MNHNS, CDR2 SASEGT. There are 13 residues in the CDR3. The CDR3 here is CASKRDRGYEQYF. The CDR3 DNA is TGTGCCAGCAAGCGGGACAGGGGTTACGAGCAGTACTTC.

CDR3 loop: CASSLKGRWAYGYTF. CDR3 sequence (DNA): TGTGCCAGCAGCCTTAAGGGGCGGTGGGCCTATGGCTACACCTTC. The rearrangement links TRBV3-1 to TRBJ1-2; maybe TRBD1 (5 bases). Germline V gives CDR1 LGHDT, CDR2 YNNKEL (reference sequence). Trimming cost V 4 bases and J 4 bases, with 16 bases left between them. CDR3 length: 15 residues.

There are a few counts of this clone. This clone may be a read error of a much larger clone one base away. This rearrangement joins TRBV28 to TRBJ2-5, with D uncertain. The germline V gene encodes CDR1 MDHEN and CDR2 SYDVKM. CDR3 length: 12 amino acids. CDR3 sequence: CASFGRTETHYF. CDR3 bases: TGTGCCAGCTTCGGAAGGACCGAGACCCATTACTTC.

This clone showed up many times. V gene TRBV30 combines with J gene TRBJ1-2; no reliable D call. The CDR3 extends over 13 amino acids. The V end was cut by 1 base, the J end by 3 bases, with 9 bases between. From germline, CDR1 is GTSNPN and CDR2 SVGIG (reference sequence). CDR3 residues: CAWSGGGDYGYTF. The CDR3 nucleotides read TGTGCCTGGAGTGGCGGTGGGGACTATGGCTACACCTTC.

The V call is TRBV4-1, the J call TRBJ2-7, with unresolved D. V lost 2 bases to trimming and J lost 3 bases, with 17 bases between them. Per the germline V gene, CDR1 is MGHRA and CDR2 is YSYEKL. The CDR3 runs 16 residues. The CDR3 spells CASSQSKTAGDYEQYF. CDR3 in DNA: TGCGCCAGCAGCCAATCCAAGACCGCCGGTGACTACGAGCAGTACTTC.

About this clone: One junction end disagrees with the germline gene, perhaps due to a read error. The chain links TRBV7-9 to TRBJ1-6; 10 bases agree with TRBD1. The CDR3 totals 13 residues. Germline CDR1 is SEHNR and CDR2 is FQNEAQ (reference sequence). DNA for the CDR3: TGCGCCAGTAGGACAGGGGGAAATTCACCCCTCCAATTT. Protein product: CASRTGGNSPLQF.

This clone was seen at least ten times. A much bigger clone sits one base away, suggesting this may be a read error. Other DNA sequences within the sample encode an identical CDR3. The CDR3 region is CASSTRGGGHEQYF. The CDR3 region has the DNA TGTGCCAGTAGTACCCGGGGAGGAGGCCACGAGCAGTACTTC. J is TRBJ2-7 and V is TRBV19; a weak D match, TRBD2 (6 bases). Germline-derived CDR1 and CDR2 are LNHDA and SQIVND (reference sequence). V gave up 4 bases and J gave up 5 bases, with 15 bases separating them. The CDR3 length is 14 residues.

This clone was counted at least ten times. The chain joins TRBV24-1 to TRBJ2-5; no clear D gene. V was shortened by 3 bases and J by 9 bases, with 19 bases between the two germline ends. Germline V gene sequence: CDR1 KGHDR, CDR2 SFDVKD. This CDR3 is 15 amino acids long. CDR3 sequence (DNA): TGTGCCACCAGTGATGCCCGGCCCCCGACTGGGGCCCAGTACTTC. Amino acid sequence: CATSDARPPTGAQYF.